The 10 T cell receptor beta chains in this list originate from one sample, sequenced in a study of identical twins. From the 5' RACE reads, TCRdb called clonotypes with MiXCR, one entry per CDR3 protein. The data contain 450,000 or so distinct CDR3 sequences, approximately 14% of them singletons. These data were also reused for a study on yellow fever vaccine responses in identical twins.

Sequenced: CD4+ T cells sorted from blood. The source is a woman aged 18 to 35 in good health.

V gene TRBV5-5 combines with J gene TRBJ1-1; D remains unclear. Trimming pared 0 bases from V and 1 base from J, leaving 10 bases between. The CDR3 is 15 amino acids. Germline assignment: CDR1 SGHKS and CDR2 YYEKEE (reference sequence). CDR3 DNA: TGTGCCAGCAGCTTGGGGGCAGCCGCGAACACTGAAGCTTTCTTT. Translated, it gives CASSLGAAANTEAFF.

The CDR3 protein is CASSHGGTGGGEQYF. CDR3 coding DNA: TGCGCCAGCAGCCACGGGGGGACAGGGGGCGGCGAGCAGTACTTC. This chain joins TRBV5-1 and TRBJ2-7; 12 bases are a match to TRBD1. This CDR3 has 15 residues. The J segment lost 6 bases and the V segment lost 4 bases, leaving 8 bases of the junction unmatched. Germline values: CDR1 SGHRS, CDR2 YFSETQ.

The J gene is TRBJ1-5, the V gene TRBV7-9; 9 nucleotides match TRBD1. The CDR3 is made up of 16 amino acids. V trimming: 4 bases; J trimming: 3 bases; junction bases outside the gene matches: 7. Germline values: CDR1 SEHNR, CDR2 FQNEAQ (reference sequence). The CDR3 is CASSSGTGMNNQPQHF. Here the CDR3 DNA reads TGTGCCAGCAGCTCCGGGACAGGGATGAACAATCAGCCCCAGCATTTT.

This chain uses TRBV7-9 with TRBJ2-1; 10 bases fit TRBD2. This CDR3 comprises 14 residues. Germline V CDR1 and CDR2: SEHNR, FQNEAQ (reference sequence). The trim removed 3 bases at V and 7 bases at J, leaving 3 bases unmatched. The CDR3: CASSFGTSVNEQFF. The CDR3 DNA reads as TGTGCCAGCAGCTTCGGGACTAGCGTAAATGAGCAGTTCTTC.

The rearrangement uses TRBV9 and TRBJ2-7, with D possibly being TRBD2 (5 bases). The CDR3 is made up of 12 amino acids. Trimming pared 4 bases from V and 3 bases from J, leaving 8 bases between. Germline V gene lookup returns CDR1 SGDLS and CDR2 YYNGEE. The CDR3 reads CASSRDDYEQYF. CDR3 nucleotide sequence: TGTGCCAGCAGCCGGGATGACTACGAGCAGTACTTC.

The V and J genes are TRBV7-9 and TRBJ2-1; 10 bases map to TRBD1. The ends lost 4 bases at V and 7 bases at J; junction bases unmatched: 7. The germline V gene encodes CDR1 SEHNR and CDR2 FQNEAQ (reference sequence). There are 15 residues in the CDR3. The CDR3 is CASSSRTGGDNEQFF. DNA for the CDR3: TGTGCCAGCAGCTCGCGGACAGGGGGAGATAATGAGCAGTTCTTC.

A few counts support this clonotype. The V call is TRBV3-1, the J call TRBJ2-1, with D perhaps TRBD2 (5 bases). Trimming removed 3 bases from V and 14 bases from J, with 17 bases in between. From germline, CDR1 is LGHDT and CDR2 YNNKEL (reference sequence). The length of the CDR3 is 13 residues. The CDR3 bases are TGTGCCAGCAGCCAGATGGGGAGCTCGGCAAAGTTCTTC. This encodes CASSQMGSSAKFF.

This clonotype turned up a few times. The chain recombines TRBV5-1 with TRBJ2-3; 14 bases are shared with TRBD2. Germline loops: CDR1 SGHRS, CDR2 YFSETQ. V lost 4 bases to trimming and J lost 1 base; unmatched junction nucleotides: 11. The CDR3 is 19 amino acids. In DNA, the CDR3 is TGCGCCAGCAGCCCTTCGCCAGGACTAGCGGGAGGACGCACAGATACGCAGTATTTT. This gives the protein CASSPSPGLAGGRTDTQYF.

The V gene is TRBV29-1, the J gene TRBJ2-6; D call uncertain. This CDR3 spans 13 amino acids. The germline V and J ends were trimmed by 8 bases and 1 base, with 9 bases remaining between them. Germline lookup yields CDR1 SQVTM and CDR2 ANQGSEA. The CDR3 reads CSFTRSGANVLTF. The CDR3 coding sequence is TGCAGCTTCACACGGTCTGGGGCCAACGTCCTGACTTTC.

CDR3 bases: TGTGCCAGCTCACCACCGCTACTAGCGGGGGGGTGGAATGAGCAGTTCTTC. It translates to CASSPPLLAGGWNEQFF. The chain is built from TRBV18 and TRBJ2-1; 13 nucleotides align to TRBD2. The ends lost 0 bases at V and 7 bases at J; junction bases unmatched: 6. Germline-derived CDR1 and CDR2 are KGHSH and LQKENI. The CDR3 has 17 residues.